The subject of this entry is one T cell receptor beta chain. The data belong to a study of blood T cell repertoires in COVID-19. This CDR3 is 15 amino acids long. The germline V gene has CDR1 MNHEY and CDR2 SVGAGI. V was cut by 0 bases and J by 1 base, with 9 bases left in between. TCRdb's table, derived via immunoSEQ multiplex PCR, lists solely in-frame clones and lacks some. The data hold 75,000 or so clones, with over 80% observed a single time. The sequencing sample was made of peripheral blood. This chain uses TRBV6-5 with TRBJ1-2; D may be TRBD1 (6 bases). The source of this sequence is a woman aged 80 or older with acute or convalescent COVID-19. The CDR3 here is CASSYSGQNNYGYTF. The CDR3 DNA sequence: TGTGCCAGCAGTTACTCCGGACAGAATAACTATGGCTACACCTTC.